The clone carrying this T cell receptor beta chain has a count of ten or more. Its antigen remains unidentified. One end of the junction is discordant with germline, which a read error may explain. Every donor provided 7.5 to 10 milliliters of peripheral blood. The sample is drawn from a study of blood T cells in healthy people across ages. In the study overall: For every two T cells, template switching captured about one barcoded beta molecule.

The study, taken as a whole, reports: TCR beta diversity was tightly associated with the proportion of naive T cells.

Primers used in a second PCR of about 7 to 11 cycles were a sample-barcoded 5' primer and a J-beta primer mix. Using its own MiXCR run on the 5' RACE reads, TCRdb lists one record per CDR3 protein. The data hold around 1.5 million distinct CDR3 sequences, with about 43% observed a single time. This CDR3 is 13 amino acids long. Germline V lookup: CDR1 SGHRS, CDR2 YFSETQ. The gene calls are TRBV5-1 and TRBJ2-5, with 8 positions matching TRBD1. The specimen sequenced was blood. This sequence was found in a woman aged 18 to 35 in good health. The CDR3 nucleotides are TGTGCCAGCAGCTTAGGACAGGGAGAGACCCAGTACTTC. The encoded protein is CASSLGQGETQYF.